The 24 T cell receptor beta chains presented below share a single source sample, sequenced in a study of blood T cell repertoires in COVID-19. Profiling relied on immunoSEQ multiplex PCR, and the TCRdb table lists in-frame clones only, not all of them. Among over 200,000 clones, roughly 85% were seen once, and the ten largest hold about a tenth. The source material was PBMCs or T cells enriched from blood (not recorded which). The receptor source for this set is a man aged 25-40 years who had recovered from COVID-19.

The genes are TRBV6-2 or TRBV6-3 and TRBJ1-2, with 9 bases that match TRBD1. Germline-derived CDR1 and CDR2 are MNHEY and SVGEGT. The CDR3 runs 15 residues. V was pared by 0 bases and J by 8 bases, with 7 bases of the junction left unmatched. The CDR3 region is CASSYSGQGIGGYTF. The CDR3 coding sequence is TGTGCCAGCAGTTACTCCGGACAGGGGATAGGCGGCTACACCTTC.

The chain couples TRBV28 to TRBJ2-7; perhaps TRBD1 as D (6 bases). V gave up 6 bases and J gave up 2 bases, with 20 bases separating them. Looked up from germline, CDR1 is MDHEN and CDR2 is SYDVKM. The length of the CDR3 is 16 residues. As DNA, the CDR3 is TGTGCCAGCAGCTCCTTGGCAGCACAGGGACCCTACGAGCAGTACTTC. Encoded protein: CASSSLAAQGPYEQYF.

This chain joins TRBV10-1 and TRBJ2-7; D possibly corresponds to TRBD2 (6 bases). Trimming removed 3 bases at V and 2 bases at J, with 11 bases between. This CDR3 comprises 14 residues. CDR1 is WNHNN, CDR2 SYGVQD, per germline (reference sequence). The CDR3, as DNA: TGCGCCAGCAGTGACAGGGACTGCCCCTACGAGCAGTACTTC. This sequence encodes CASSDRDCPYEQYF.

V is TRBV7-2 and J is TRBJ1-2; D remains unclear. V was trimmed by 5 bases and J by 6 bases, leaving 16 bases between them. There are 14 residues in the CDR3. The germline CDR1 and CDR2 sequences are SGHTA and FQGNSA. The CDR3 sequence is CASSPFVGRDGYTF. CDR3 in DNA: TGTGCCAGCAGCCCATTTGTGGGGAGGGATGGCTACACCTTC.

V and J are TRBV5-5 and TRBJ1-6; TRBD1 matches 8 bases. Germline lookup yields CDR1 SGHKS and CDR2 YYEKEE (reference sequence). The CDR3 is 15 amino acids. Unmatched junction bases numbered 9, after V lost 3 bases and J lost 10 bases. As DNA, the CDR3 is TGTGCCAGCAGCTACCCCGGGACAGGCCGGTCACCCCTCCACTTT. Amino acids: CASSYPGTGRSPLHF.

Only a few counts were recorded for this clone. The rearrangement uses TRBV5-1 and TRBJ2-1, with 7 bases that match TRBD1. This CDR3 contains 15 residues. Per germline, CDR1 SGHRS and CDR2 YFSETQ. V lost 4 bases and J lost 10; bases outside the gene matches: 14. CDR3 loop: CASSQNLQGLGEQFF. The CDR3 nucleotides are TGCGCCAGCAGCCAAAACCTACAGGGGTTGGGGGAGCAGTTCTTC.

The V gene is TRBV5-1, the J gene TRBJ2-7, with 9 bases matching TRBD2. V was clipped by 3 bases and J by 4 bases; unmatched bases: 5. The germline V gene encodes CDR1 SGHRS and CDR2 YFSETQ. The CDR3 is 14 residues long. CDR3 amino acids: CASSSGSGRYEQYF. The CDR3 region has the DNA TGCGCCAGCAGCTCCGGAAGCGGGAGGTACGAGCAGTACTTC.

J is TRBJ1-6 and V is TRBV5-4; D might be TRBD1 (6 bases). CDR1 is SGHNT, CDR2 YYREEE, per germline (reference sequence). This CDR3 is 14 amino acids long. The germline V and J ends were trimmed by 5 bases and 6 bases, with 12 bases remaining between them. CDR3 sequence: CASSPRQANSPLHF. CDR3 nucleotide sequence: TGTGCCAGCAGTCCTAGACAGGCTAATTCACCCCTCCACTTT.

The chain links TRBV13 to TRBJ2-2, with unresolved D. The V and J ends lost 4 bases and 6 bases respectively, with 6 bases between them. Looked up from germline, CDR1 is PRHDT and CDR2 is FYEKMQ (reference sequence). The CDR3 is 12 residues long. The CDR3: CASSSQAGELFF. CDR3 DNA sequence: TGTGCCAGCAGCTCCCAGGCCGGGGAGCTGTTTTTT.

CDR3 bases: TGTGCCAGCAGCTTAACACTGGGGCGGTCTGGGACCCAGTACTTC. This encodes CASSLTLGRSGTQYF. The V gene is TRBV7-2, the J gene TRBJ2-5; a possible D gene is TRBD1 (5 bases). Trimming removed 2 bases at V and 7 bases at J, with 17 bases between. Germline values: CDR1 SGHTA, CDR2 FQGNSA. The CDR3 totals 15 residues.

The V and J genes are TRBV27 and TRBJ2-6; 9 bases map to TRBD1. The trim removed 7 bases at V and 1 base at J, leaving 11 bases unmatched. Germline values: CDR1 MNHEY, CDR2 SMNVEV (reference sequence). This CDR3 has 18 amino acids. CDR3 protein: CASTWGTGFISGANVLTF. CDR3 DNA: TGTGCCAGCACCTGGGGGACAGGGTTTATATCTGGGGCCAACGTCCTGACTTTC.

The chain combines TRBV19 with TRBJ2-1; 11 bases match TRBD1. Germline loops: CDR1 LNHDA, CDR2 SQIVND (reference sequence). Losses at the gene ends were 5 bases for V and 4 bases for J; bases not matched to a gene: 7. The CDR3 extends over 16 amino acids. CDR3 nucleotides: TGTGCCAGTAGTCGCTGGGGGACAGGGGGGTACAATGAGCAGTTCTTC. This encodes CASSRWGTGGYNEQFF.

This clone has a handful of counts. CDR3 amino acids: CASSLTLAGTGELFF. In nucleotides, the CDR3 is TGTGCCAGCAGCTTAACACTAGCGGGTACCGGGGAGCTGTTTTTT. This rearrangement joins TRBV7-8 to TRBJ2-2; 9 bases fit TRBD2. CDR1 is SGHVS, CDR2 FQNEAQ, per germline. The CDR3 length is 15 residues. V was clipped by 2 bases and J by 5 bases; unmatched bases: 3.

This clone was seen only once. J is TRBJ2-5 and V is TRBV3-1 (or the pseudogene TRBV3-2), with 10 nucleotides matching TRBD2. J lost 4 bases, V lost 6 bases, and 5 bases had no gene match. Germline-derived CDR1 and CDR2 are LGHDT and YNNKEL (reference sequence). The CDR3 length is 14 residues. The CDR3 nucleotides are TGTGCCAGCAGAAGCGGGGGGGTAATAGAGACCCAGTACTTC. Its translation: CASRSGGVIETQYF.

This clone was seen a single time. The V call is TRBV5-8, the J call TRBJ1-5; D is possibly TRBD1 (5 bases). The CDR3 runs 15 residues. Germline CDR1 and CDR2: SGHTS and YDEGEE. V was pared by 4 bases and J by 0 bases, with 11 bases between. CDR3 nucleotide sequence: TGTGCCAGCAGCCGCGGGACTTATAGCAATCAGCCCCAGCATTTT. As protein: CASSRGTYSNQPQHF.

V and J are TRBV19 and TRBJ2-7; D might be TRBD2 (6 bases). CDR1 and CDR2 (germline): LNHDA, SQIVND (reference sequence). V was cut by 2 bases and J by 2 bases, with 13 bases left in between. The CDR3 loop spans 15 amino acids. The chain's CDR3 is CASSITAGNTYEQYF. The CDR3, as DNA: TGTGCCAGTAGTATAACTGCGGGGAACACCTACGAGCAGTACTTC. The full variable domain, its missing parts supplied by reference TRBV19 and TRBJ2-7, is DGGITQSPKYLFRKEGQNVTLSCEQNLNHDAMYWYRQDPGQGLRLIYYSQIVNDFQKGDIAEGYSVSREKKESFPLTVTSAQKNPTAFYLCASSITAGNTYEQYFGPGTRLTVT.

The chain combines TRBV27 with TRBJ2-7, with 9 bases identical to TRBD1. Germline V gene lookup returns CDR1 MNHEY and CDR2 SMNVEV (reference sequence). After removal of 6 bases from V and 0 bases from J, the junction contained 6 bases not matched to a gene. The CDR3 contains 15 residues. CDR3 protein: CASSFGQGHSYEQYF. CDR3 sequence (DNA): TGTGCCAGCAGCTTTGGACAGGGGCACTCCTACGAGCAGTACTTC.

V gene TRBV2 combines with J gene TRBJ2-7; 7 bases match TRBD1. The length of the CDR3 is 14 residues. V dropped 3 bases and J dropped 3; count of bases not matched to a gene: 5. CDR1 and CDR2 from the germline V gene are SNHLY and FYNNEI. CDR3 in DNA: TGTGCCAGCAGTGACAGGACAGGAGGCTACGAGCAGTACTTC. Residues: CASSDRTGGYEQYF.

The V gene is TRBV5-1, the J gene TRBJ2-5; 9 bases map to TRBD1. CDR1 and CDR2 (germline): SGHRS, YFSETQ. This CDR3 has 15 residues. V shed 3 bases and J 4 bases; nucleotides not matched to a gene: 7. The CDR3 region is CASSSPTGGRETQYF. The CDR3 region has the DNA TGCGCCAGCAGCTCCCCTACAGGGGGCAGAGAGACCCAGTACTTC.

The rearrangement links TRBV5-6 to TRBJ1-2, with no clear D. V was pared by 1 base and J by 5 bases, with 12 bases between. Looked up from germline, CDR1 is SGHDT and CDR2 is YYEEEE. This CDR3 has 14 residues. Written as DNA, the CDR3 is TGTGCCAGCAGCTTGTACGGCGAGGAGTATGGCTACACCTTC. This sequence encodes CASSLYGEEYGYTF.

The chain uses TRBV7-2 and TRBJ1-6; D remains unclear. Germline assignment: CDR1 SGHTA and CDR2 FQGNSA. The CDR3 sequence is 18 residues long. V was clipped by 4 bases and J by 9 bases, with 25 bases between them. The CDR3 bases are TGTGCCAGCAGCTCGAGAACGGGTACCTCAAGTATAGTTTCACCCCTCCACTTT. This translates into CASSSRTGTSSIVSPLHF.

The chain uses TRBV28 and TRBJ2-4; D perhaps matches TRBD2 (5 bases). CDR1 and CDR2 from the germline V gene are MDHEN and SYDVKM. The CDR3 length is 22 residues. Trimming stripped 4 bases from V and 0 bases from J, with 31 bases between. The CDR3 coding sequence is TGTGCCAGCAGTTCCCCCCCCCAGGAGGCCTTCCTGATTACCGAAGCCAAAAACATTCAGTACTTC. It specifies CASSSPPQEAFLITEAKNIQYF. The full variable domain, in which reference TRBV28 and TRBJ2-4 provide the parts outside the CDR3, is DVKVTQSSRYLVKRTGEKVFLECVQDMDHENMFWYRQDPGLGLRLIYFSYDVKMKEKGDIPEGYSVSREKKERFSLILESASTNQTSMYLCASSSPPQEAFLITEAKNIQYFGAGTRLSVL.

V usage is TRBV6-1 and J usage is TRBJ2-3; 10 bases are a match to TRBD2. J gave up 0 bases and V 4 bases, and 7 bases lay outside the gene matches. CDR1 is MNHNS, CDR2 SASEGT, per germline. CDR3 length: 17 amino acids. DNA for the CDR3: TGTGCCAGCAGTGGGACTAGCGGCCTCGGGAGCACAGATACGCAGTATTTT. Protein product: CASSGTSGLGSTDTQYF.

This clone is a singleton in its sample. The CDR3 nucleotides are TGTGCCACCAGTGAGAGTCACAGGAATGAAAAACTGTTTTTT. It translates to CATSESHRNEKLFF. The V and J genes are TRBV24-1 and TRBJ1-4; D is possibly TRBD1 (5 bases). From germline, CDR1 is KGHDR and CDR2 SFDVKD. V was pared by 4 bases and J by 5 bases, with 10 bases between. The CDR3 has 14 residues.